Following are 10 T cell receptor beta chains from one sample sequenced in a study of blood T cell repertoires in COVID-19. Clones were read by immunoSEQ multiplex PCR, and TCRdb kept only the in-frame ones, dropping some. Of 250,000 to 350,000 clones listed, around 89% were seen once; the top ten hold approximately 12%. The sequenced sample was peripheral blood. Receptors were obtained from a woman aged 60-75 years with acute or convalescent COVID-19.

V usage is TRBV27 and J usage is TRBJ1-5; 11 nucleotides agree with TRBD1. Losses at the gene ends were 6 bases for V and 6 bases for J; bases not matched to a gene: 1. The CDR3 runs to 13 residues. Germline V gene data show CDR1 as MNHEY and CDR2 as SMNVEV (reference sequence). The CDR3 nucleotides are TGTGCCAGCAGCGGACAGGGGGCTCAGCCCCAGCATTTT. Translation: CASSGQGAQPQHF.

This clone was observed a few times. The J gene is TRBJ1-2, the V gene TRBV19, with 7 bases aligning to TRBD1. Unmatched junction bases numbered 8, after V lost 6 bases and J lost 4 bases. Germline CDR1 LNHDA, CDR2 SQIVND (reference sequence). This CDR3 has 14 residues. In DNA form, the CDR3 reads TGTGCCAGTAGCCGGGACAGATCCTTCTATGGCTACACCTTC. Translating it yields CASSRDRSFYGYTF.

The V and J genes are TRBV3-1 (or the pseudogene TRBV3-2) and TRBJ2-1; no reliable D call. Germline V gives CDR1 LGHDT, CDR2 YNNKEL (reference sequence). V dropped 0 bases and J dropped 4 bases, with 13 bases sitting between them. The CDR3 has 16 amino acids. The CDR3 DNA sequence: TGTGCCAGCAGCCAAGAAGAGGTTCTGAGGTACAATGAGCAGTTCTTC. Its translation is CASSQEEVLRYNEQFF.

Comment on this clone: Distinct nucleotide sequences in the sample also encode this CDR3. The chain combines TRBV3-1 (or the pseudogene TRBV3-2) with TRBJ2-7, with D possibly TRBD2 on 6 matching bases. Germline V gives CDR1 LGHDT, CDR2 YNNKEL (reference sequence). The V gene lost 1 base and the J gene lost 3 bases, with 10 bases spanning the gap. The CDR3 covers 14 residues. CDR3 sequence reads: CASSQAGGGYEQYF. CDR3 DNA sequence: TGTGCCAGCAGCCAAGCTGGGGGAGGCTACGAGCAGTACTTC.

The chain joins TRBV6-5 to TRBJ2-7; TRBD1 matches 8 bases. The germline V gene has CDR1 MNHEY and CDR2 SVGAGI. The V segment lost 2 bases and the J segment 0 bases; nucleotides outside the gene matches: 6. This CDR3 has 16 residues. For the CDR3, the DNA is TGTGCCAGCAGTTACACCCGGACAGGGTTCTCCTACGAGCAGTACTTC. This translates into CASSYTRTGFSYEQYF.

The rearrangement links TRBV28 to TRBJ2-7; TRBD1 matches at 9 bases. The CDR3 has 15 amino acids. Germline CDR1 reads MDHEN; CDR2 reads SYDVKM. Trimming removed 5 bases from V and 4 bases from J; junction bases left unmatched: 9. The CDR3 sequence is CASSRGTGNWYEQYF. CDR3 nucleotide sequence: TGTGCCAGCAGTAGGGGGACAGGGAACTGGTACGAGCAGTACTTC.

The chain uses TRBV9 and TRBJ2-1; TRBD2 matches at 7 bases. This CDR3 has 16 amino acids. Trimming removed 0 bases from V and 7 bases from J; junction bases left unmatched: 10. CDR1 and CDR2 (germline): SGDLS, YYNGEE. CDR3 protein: CASSVAGLPNSNEQFF. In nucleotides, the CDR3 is TGTGCCAGCAGCGTAGCGGGACTACCCAATTCTAATGAGCAGTTCTTC. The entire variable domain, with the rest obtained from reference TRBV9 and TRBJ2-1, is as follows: DSGVTQTPKHLITATGQRVTLRCSPRSGDLSVYWYQQSLDQGLQFLIQYYNGEERAKGNILERFSAQQFPDLHSELNLSSLELGDSALYFCASSVAGLPNSNEQFFGPGTRLTVL.

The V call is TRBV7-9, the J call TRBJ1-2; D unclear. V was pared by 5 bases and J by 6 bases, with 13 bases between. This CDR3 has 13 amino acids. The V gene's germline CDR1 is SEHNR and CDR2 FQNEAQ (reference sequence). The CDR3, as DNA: TGTGCCAGCAGCCGAGAGGTTTCGGATGGCTACACCTTC. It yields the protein CASSREVSDGYTF.

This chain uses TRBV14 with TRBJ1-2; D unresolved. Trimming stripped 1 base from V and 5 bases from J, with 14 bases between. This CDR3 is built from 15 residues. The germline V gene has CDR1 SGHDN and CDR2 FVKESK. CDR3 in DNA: TGTGCCAGCAGCCAAGGCGGAGGCCAAACTTATGGCTACACCTTC. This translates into CASSQGGGQTYGYTF.

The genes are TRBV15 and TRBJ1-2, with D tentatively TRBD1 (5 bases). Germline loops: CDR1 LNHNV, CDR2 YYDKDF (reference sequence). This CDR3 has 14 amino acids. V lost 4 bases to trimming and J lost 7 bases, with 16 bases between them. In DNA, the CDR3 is TGTGCCACCAGCACTCTGGCAGGGTTCGTTGGCTACACCTTC. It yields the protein CATSTLAGFVGYTF. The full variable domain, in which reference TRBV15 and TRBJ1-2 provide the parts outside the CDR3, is DAMVIQNPRYQVTQFGKPVTLSCSQTLNHNVMYWYQQKSSQAPKLLFHYYDKDFNNEADTPDNFQSRRPNTSFCFLDIRSPGLGDTAMYLCATSTLAGFVGYTFGSGTRLTVV.